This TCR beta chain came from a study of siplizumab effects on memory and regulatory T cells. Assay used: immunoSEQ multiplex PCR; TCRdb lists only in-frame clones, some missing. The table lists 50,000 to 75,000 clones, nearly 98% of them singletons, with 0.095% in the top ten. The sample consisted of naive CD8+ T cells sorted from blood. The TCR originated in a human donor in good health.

The CDR3 sequence: CASSGGVSGLADTQYF. The CDR3 coding sequence is TGCGCCAGCAGCGGGGGGGTTTCGGGACTAGCGGATACGCAGTATTTT. The chain combines TRBV4-1 with TRBJ2-3; 10 bases agree with TRBD2. V was pared by 5 bases and J by 6 bases, with 11 bases of the junction left unmatched. Looked up from germline, CDR1 is MGHRA and CDR2 is YSYEKL. The CDR3 is 16 amino acids.